This T cell receptor (beta chain) is from a study of T cell responses to AZD1222 COVID-19 vaccine (dated by TCRdb to about 2021). In the study overall: A total of approximately 230 trial participants underwent TCR sequencing, of whom some 210 received two doses of AZD1222 and approximately 25 received two doses of the MenACWY control vaccine. Trial participants were enrolled by age into subgroups of 18-55, 56-69 and 70-plus years, and roughly 150, 30 and 60 TCR-sequenced participants, respectively, were included in these subgroups. Overall study outcomes, separate from this receptor: The 56-69-year group was small, and its depth increase did not reach significance, likely because of low power. Most participants were white British and females outnumbered males, and the authors suggested that clonal diversity may have been underestimated. Only 5 to 7 AZD1222 recipients were SARS-CoV-2 seropositive at baseline, limiting conclusions about previously exposed vaccinees. Because no samples from the day 14 peak response were available, repertoires could be characterized only after the peak T cell response. Nearly half of unique spike-specific TCRs reportedly recognized epitopes outside regions mutated in the B.1.351 and B.1.1.7 variants. CD4 TCRs associated with the vaccine covered the entire spike protein, and the dominant responses were in regions 160-218 and 743-854. After two AZD1222 doses, spike-specific TCR breadth and depth were significantly higher than at day 0 and than in MenACWY recipients.

For CDR1 and CDR2, the germline V gene (reference sequence) lists SGHNT and YYREEE. The CDR3 numbers 15 residues from cysteine through phenylalanine. The read is trimmed to its CDR3 DNA, 45 bases read in frame from base 1. Ends trimmed: V by 3 bases, J by 6 bases; bases unmatched to a gene: 10. In the case of this clone: The specificity of this receptor is unknown. No much larger clone is present one base from it, and per-base qualities are unavailable.

In the paper's terms, the time point label means: about 28 days (+/-7) after the second vaccine dose. AZD1222 recipients whose second dose came at about 4 weeks and those whose second dose came at about 12 weeks were combined into one group, since spike-specific TCR depth and breadth did not differ between the two schedules. The vaccinee samples were drawn from two UK trials, COV001 and COV002, one of which was a single-blind randomized controlled phase 2/3 trial testing AZD1222 (ChAdOx1 nCoV-19) in healthy adults. For TCRbeta chain sequencing, PBMC samples from trial participants were taken at day 0 and at day 28 after the second dose. The CDR3 regions of human TCRbeta chains were subjected to immunosequencing. The published analysis was carried out like this. Repertoire TCRs were matched against a reference library of SARS-CoV-2-specific TCRs generated with the MIRA antigen-specificity platform. Breadth was defined as the fraction of unique TCRs that were SARS-CoV-2-associated, and depth was defined as the fraction of total T cells that were SARS-CoV-2-associated. Using the MIRA data, each spike-specific TCR was assigned both to the spike region to which the TCR was reactive and to a CD4 or CD8 class. Log10-transformed breadth and depth values were compared by one-way ANOVA with Sidak's multiple comparisons tests. The clones in this table, taken by TCRdb from immuneACCESS, are in-frame only. Not every clone is retained; where verified, under half of the shortfall comes from an unresolved V gene, and the cause of the rest is unknown. Clone size and V and J calls were adopted from that table, with D and trimming inferred from the DNA. This sample lists tens of thousands of clones; roughly 87% were detected once. The leading ten clones occupy roughly 10% of the sample.

The input for sequencing was peripheral blood, taken 28 days after the second AZD1222 dose. This sequence originates from an adult who received the AZD1222 COVID-19 vaccine. The chain employs TRBV5-4 and TRBJ2-7; 9 central nucleotides agree with TRBD2. The nucleotide sequence is given as TGTGCCAGCAGCTGGGCCGCGGGGGGGCAATCCGAGCAGTACTTC. The resulting protein is CASSWAAGGQSEQYF. Here the CDR3 is joined to the reference TRBV5-4 and TRBJ2-7 genes, and the full variable domain is: ETGVTQSPTHLIKTRGQQVTLRCSSQSGHNTVSWYQQALGQGPQFIFQYYREEENGRGNFPPRFSGLQFPNYSSELNVNALELDDSALYLCASSWAAGGQSEQYFGPGTRLTVT.